One and the same sample provided the 3 T cell receptor beta chains below, sequenced in a study of shared clonotypes between healthy human individuals. Sequencing used immunoSEQ multiplex PCR; TCRdb keeps in-frame clones, though not all of them. This sample carries about 680,000 clones, approximately 79% of them seen once, and the ten largest clones take approximately 1.6%. Sequences were obtained from memory CD4+ T cells sorted from blood. Subset denoted: CD45RA-negative fraction. Receptors were obtained from a woman aged 30 to 39 in good health.

Remarks on this clone: The junction and the germline gene differ at one end; a read error may be behind it. The rearrangement joins TRBV11-2 to TRBJ2-1; D uncertain. Per germline, CDR1 SGHAT and CDR2 FQNNGV. The CDR3 extends over 12 amino acids. CDR3 amino acids: CASSFSHNEQFF. As DNA, the CDR3 is TGTGCCAGCAGCTTCTCCCACAATGAGCAGTTCTTC.

The chain joins TRBV5-1 to TRBJ2-2; 9 bases are a match to TRBD2. From germline, CDR1 is SGHRS and CDR2 YFSETQ. The CDR3 contains 17 residues. Trimming at V came to 3 bases and at J to 3 bases, leaving 9 bases not matched to a gene. The CDR3 loop reads CASSYIAGDFYTGELFF. For the CDR3, the DNA is TGCGCCAGCAGCTACATAGCGGGAGATTTCTACACCGGGGAGCTGTTTTTT. Filled out from reference TRBV5-1 and TRBJ2-2, the complete variable domain reads KAGVTQTPRYLIKTRGQQVTLSCSPISGHRSVSWYQQTPGQGLQFLFEYFSETQRNKGNFPGRFSGRQFSNSRSEMNVSTLELGDSALYLCASSYIAGDFYTGELFFGEGSRLTVL.

This chain joins TRBV7-3 and TRBJ2-3, with 8 bases identical to TRBD2. CDR1 SGHTA and CDR2 FQGTGA come from the germline V gene. The CDR3 contains 14 residues. J lost 4 bases, V lost 7 bases, and 7 bases had no gene match. The CDR3 is CASKSSGISDTQYF. The CDR3 region has the DNA TGTGCCAGCAAGAGTAGCGGGATATCAGATACGCAGTATTTT.